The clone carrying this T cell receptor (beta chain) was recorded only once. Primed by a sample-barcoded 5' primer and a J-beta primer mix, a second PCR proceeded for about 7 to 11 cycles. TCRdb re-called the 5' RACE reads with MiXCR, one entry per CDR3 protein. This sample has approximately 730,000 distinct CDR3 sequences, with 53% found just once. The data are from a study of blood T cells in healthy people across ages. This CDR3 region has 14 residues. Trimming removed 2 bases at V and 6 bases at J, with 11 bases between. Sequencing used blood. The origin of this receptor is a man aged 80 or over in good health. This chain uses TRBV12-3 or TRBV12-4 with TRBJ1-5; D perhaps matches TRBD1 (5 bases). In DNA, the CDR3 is TGTGCCAGCAGTTTACAGGGATATGGTCAGCCCCAGCATTTT. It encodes CASSLQGYGQPQHF.